The rows below give T cell receptor beta chains drawn from one sample of a study of blood T cell repertoires in COVID-19. Data came from immunoSEQ multiplex PCR; TCRdb stores just in-frame clones and leaves some out. The profile shows around 30,000 clones, 75% of them singletons. Sequenced material: peripheral blood. The receptors were sampled from a man older than 75 with active or convalescent COVID-19. Each CDR3 is given with its conserved first and last residue. A D gene is named only where the DNA matches it firmly. Clone size is given for some rows only: seen once, a few or many times, or a class if the clone is expanded.

>TRBV28|TRBJ1-4|-|TRBD1
CASSGDSAANEKLFF
TGTGCCAGCAGTGGGGACAGCGCAGCTAATGAAAAACTGTTTTTT
>TRBV2|TRBJ2-5|-|-
CATGKETQYF
TGTGCCACAGGAAAAGAGACCCAGTACTTC
>TRBV19|TRBJ1-5|-|-
CASSILGSAGSNQPQHF
TGTGCCAGTAGTATTTTAGGTTCCGCAGGGAGCAATCAGCCCCAGCATTTT
>TRBV6-2/TRBV6-3|TRBJ1-4|-|TRBD1
CASSSQPGTDEKLFF
TGTGCCAGCAGTTCGCAGCCAGGGACAGACGAAAAACTGTTTTTT
>TRBV5-5|TRBJ2-3|-|TRBD2
CASSVKDYGLAGDTQYF
TGTGCCAGCAGCGTCAAGGATTACGGGCTAGCGGGAGATACGCAGTATTTT
>TRBV24-1|TRBJ2-7|-|-
CATSDLSEGAWEQYF
TGTGCCACCAGTGATTTGTCGGAAGGGGCGTGGGAGCAGTACTTC
>TRBV7-8|TRBJ2-1|-|-
CASSLARVAPYNEQFF
TGTGCCAGCAGCTTAGCGCGGGTAGCGCCCTACAATGAGCAGTTCTTC
>TRBV21-1|TRBJ1-2|-|-
CASSKALRGCAYHGGYTF
TGTGCCAGCAGCAAAGCCCTTCGGGGGTGCGCCTACCACGGAGGCTACACCTTC
>TRBV18|TRBJ2-1|once|-
CASSPMGLPNEQFF
TGTGCCAGCTCACCAATGGGACTCCCCAATGAGCAGTTCTTC
>TRBV28|TRBJ1-5|-|TRBD1
CASSLMTGGHQPQHF
TGTGCCAGCAGTTTAATGACAGGGGGCCATCAGCCCCAGCATTTT
>TRBV18|TRBJ1-1|-|-
CASSPTAGGSEAFF
TGTGCCAGCTCACCAACCGCGGGTGGGTCTGAAGCTTTCTTT
>TRBV10-3|TRBJ2-5|-|TRBD2
CAISDSTGGKETQYF
TGTGCCATCAGTGATAGTACGGGAGGGAAAGAGACCCAGTACTTC
>TRBV5-1|TRBJ1-6|-|-
CASSLNWGVALHF
TGCGCCAGCAGCCTTAATTGGGGGGTCGCCCTCCACTTT
>TRBV10-3|TRBJ1-2|-|TRBD1
CAISESSRGPGYTF
TGTGCCATCAGTGAGTCGAGTAGGGGGCCTGGCTACACCTTC
>TRBV6-2/TRBV6-3|TRBJ2-1|-|TRBD1
CASSYLGQGGALEQFF
TGTGCCAGCAGTTACCTTGGACAGGGCGGGGCCTTAGAGCAGTTCTTC
>TRBV6-5|TRBJ2-7|-|-
CASSYFVGGEQYF
TGTGCCAGCAGTTACTTCGTAGGGGGCGAGCAGTACTTC
>TRBV7-9|TRBJ2-7|-|TRBD2
CASSLGLAGGEQYF
TGTGCCAGCAGCCTCGGACTAGCGGGAGGCGAGCAGTACTTC
>TRBV27|TRBJ2-7|-|-
CASSLSWQVSYEQYF
TGTGCCAGCAGTTTATCTTGGCAGGTTTCCTACGAGCAGTACTTC
>TRBV28|TRBJ1-1|once|TRBD1
CASSFLGDSNMNTEAFF
TGTGCCAGCAGTTTCTTGGGGGACAGTAACATGAACACTGAAGCTTTCTTT
>TRBV19|TRBJ1-1|-|TRBD1
CASSTTGGRDGAFF
TGTGCCAGTAGTACGACAGGGGGCCGGGACGGGGCTTTCTTT
>TRBV24-1|TRBJ2-6|-|TRBD1
CATSDDRGLGGANVLTF
TGTGCCACCAGTGACGACAGGGGGCTAGGTGGGGCCAACGTCCTGACTTTC
>TRBV6-5|TRBJ2-7|-|TRBD2
CASKVAGGLYEQYF
TGTGCCAGCAAGGTAGCGGGAGGGCTCTACGAGCAGTACTTC
>TRBV19|TRBJ2-1|-|TRBD2
CASDGTSGRGEQFF
TGTGCCAGCGATGGGACTAGCGGGAGGGGTGAGCAGTTCTTC
>TRBV28|TRBJ2-7|-|-
CASIHQPAQGSEQYF
TGTGCCAGCATTCACCAGCCGGCACAGGGAAGCGAGCAGTACTTC
>TRBV5-5|TRBJ1-2|-|TRBD1
CASSLADRVYGYTF
TGTGCCAGCAGCTTGGCCGACAGGGTTTATGGCTACACCTTC
>TRBV7-9|TRBJ1-1|-|-
CASSSPRAWTEAFF
TGTGCCAGCAGCTCGCCCAGGGCATGGACTGAAGCTTTCTTT
>TRBV19|TRBJ1-1|few|-
CASSEGRENTEAFF
TGTGCCAGTAGCGAAGGACGGGAGAACACTGAAGCTTTCTTT